The 17 T cell receptor beta chains listed next were all sequenced from one sample in a study of T cell responses to AZD1222 COVID-19 vaccine. The data were produced by immunoSEQ multiplex PCR, yet TCRdb's version contains in-frame clones alone and is incomplete. The sample consists of about 100,000 clones, about 93% of them appearing once. Sequencing used peripheral blood, obtained on day 0 of AZD1222 vaccination. Receptors originate from an adult in good health.

This chain joins TRBV3-1 (or the pseudogene TRBV3-2) and TRBJ1-1, with D hard to call. V was pared by 1 base and J by 3 bases, with 9 bases between. The CDR3 spans 14 residues. Germline values: CDR1 LGHDT, CDR2 YNNKEL (reference sequence). Written as DNA, the CDR3 is TGTGCCAGCAGCCAAGGGGAGGAGGACACTGAAGCTTTCTTT. Its translation is CASSQGEEDTEAFF.

The V and J genes are TRBV5-6 and TRBJ1-5, with D uncertain. The CDR3 has 15 amino acids. CDR1 is SGHDT and CDR2 is YYEEEE in the germline V gene. V was clipped by 1 base and J by 5 bases, with 13 bases between them. CDR3 DNA sequence: TGTGCCAGCAGCTTGCAAGGGCGCTGGGATCAGCCCCAGCATTTT. This gives the protein CASSLQGRWDQPQHF.

The chain couples TRBV9 to TRBJ1-2; TRBD1 matches at 10 bases. Germline V gives CDR1 SGDLS, CDR2 YYNGEE. This CDR3 region has 15 residues. J gave up 12 bases and V 4 bases, and 15 bases lay outside the gene matches. CDR3 in DNA: TGTGCCAGCAGCCCCGATCTCCGGGACAGGGGCCAACACACCTTC. Protein: CASSPDLRDRGQHTF.

The CDR3 here is CASSQDFRAATQYF. As DNA, the CDR3 is TGTGCCAGCAGCCAAGATTTCAGGGCAGCCACGCAGTATTTT. The chain carries TRBV14 and TRBJ2-3, with D maybe TRBD1 (5 bases). The germline V gene encodes CDR1 SGHDN and CDR2 FVKESK. CDR3 length: 14 residues. Trimming cost V 0 bases and J 9 bases, with 13 bases left between them.

This chain joins TRBV30 and TRBJ1-6; no clear D. This CDR3 is 13 amino acids long. Germline V gene lookup returns CDR1 GTSNPN and CDR2 SVGIG (reference sequence). Trimming cost V 1 base and J 10 bases, with 11 bases left between them. The DNA for the CDR3 is TGTGCCTGGAGTGATGGGGTTGGATCACCCCTCCACTTT. It translates to CAWSDGVGSPLHF.

This clone was seen only once. One end of the junction fails to match germline, which may point to a read error. The genes are TRBV7-3 and TRBJ2-1, with unresolved D. Germline lookup yields CDR1 SGHTA and CDR2 FQGTGA. The CDR3 sequence is 13 residues long. The CDR3 loop reads CASSRQDRTSMIF. In DNA, the CDR3 is TGTGCCAGCAGCCGGCAAGATCGGACGAGCATGATCTTC.

The chain carries TRBV7-3 and TRBJ2-1, with unresolved D. The germline gives CDR1 SGHTA, CDR2 FQGTGA. V dropped 4 bases and J dropped 0 bases, with 7 bases sitting between them. The CDR3 contains 14 residues. The CDR3 reads CASSSPGSYNEQFF. Written as DNA, the CDR3 is TGTGCCAGCAGCTCTCCCGGCTCCTACAATGAGCAGTTCTTC.

The rearrangement links TRBV5-1 to TRBJ1-1, with D hard to call. Trimming left V 7 bases short and J 1 base short, with 11 bases between. The CDR3 loop spans 13 amino acids. The germline V gene has CDR1 SGHRS and CDR2 YFSETQ. This CDR3 is CASGEGPNTEAFF. The CDR3 DNA sequence: TGCGCCAGCGGCGAAGGGCCGAACACTGAAGCTTTCTTT.

This clone occurred once. The V and J genes are TRBV10-1 and TRBJ2-5; TRBD2 agrees at 8 bases. J lost 2 bases, V lost 10 bases, and 6 bases had no gene match. There are 13 residues in the CDR3. CDR1 and CDR2 from the germline V gene are WNHNN and SYGVQD (reference sequence). In DNA, the CDR3 is TGCGCCACCCGAGCGGGAGAGCAAGAGACCCAGTACTTC. Translating it yields CATRAGEQETQYF.

The V call is TRBV9, the J call TRBJ1-2; maybe TRBD1 (5 bases). Germline CDR1 reads SGDLS; CDR2 reads YYNGEE. Trimming left V 0 bases short and J 6 bases short, with 12 bases between. This CDR3 is built from 14 residues. The CDR3 region is CASSVDGRGDGYTF. DNA of the CDR3: TGTGCCAGCAGCGTAGATGGCCGGGGCGATGGCTACACCTTC.

This sequence joins TRBV4-2 and TRBJ2-1; D gene uncertain. This CDR3 spans 12 amino acids. The V and J ends lost 0 bases and 7 bases respectively, with 4 bases between them. CDR1 and CDR2 (germline): LGHNA, YNFKEQ. This CDR3 is CASSQDVNEQFF. The CDR3 nucleotides are TGTGCCAGCAGCCAAGATGTAAATGAGCAGTTCTTC.

This rearrangement joins TRBV27 to TRBJ1-2, with D perhaps TRBD1 (5 bases). V was shortened by 5 bases and J by 2 bases, with 18 bases between the two germline ends. Per the germline V gene, CDR1 is MNHEY and CDR2 is SMNVEV (reference sequence). The CDR3 totals 16 residues. CDR3 in amino acids: CASSPAPGAENYGYTF. CDR3 in DNA: TGTGCCAGCAGTCCCGCCCCCGGGGCAGAGAACTATGGCTACACCTTC.

This clone came up a few times. The V and J genes are TRBV7-3 and TRBJ2-2; 9 bases are shared with TRBD1. V was pared by 5 bases and J by 0 bases, with 1 base of the junction left unmatched. Germline V lookup: CDR1 SGHTA, CDR2 FQGTGA. CDR3 size: 15 residues. The CDR3 region is CASSRDRANTGELFF. The CDR3 region has the DNA TGTGCCAGCAGCCGGGACAGGGCGAACACCGGGGAGCTGTTTTTT.

The rearrangement uses TRBV15 and TRBJ1-5; D remains ambiguous. V was trimmed by 4 bases and J by 0 bases, leaving 13 bases between them. Germline CDR1 is LNHNV and CDR2 is YYDKDF (reference sequence). This CDR3 is built from 16 residues. This CDR3 is CATSKSTWISNQPQHF. In nucleotides, the CDR3 is TGTGCCACCAGCAAGAGTACATGGATTAGCAATCAGCCCCAGCATTTT.

The V call is TRBV5-1, the J call TRBJ1-2, with 8 positions matching TRBD1. Per the germline V gene, CDR1 is SGHRS and CDR2 is YFSETQ. J lost 5 bases, V lost 0 bases, and 9 bases had no gene match. This CDR3 is 16 amino acids long. The CDR3 DNA follows: TGCGCCAGCAGCTTGGCCTTCGGTCGGACAGGGTATGGCTACACCTTC. Its translation: CASSLAFGRTGYGYTF.

This clone was seen once. The chain is built from TRBV9 and TRBJ2-2, with D possibly matching TRBD1 (6 bases). The V and J ends lost 2 bases and 9 bases respectively, with 14 bases between them. CDR3 length: 14 amino acids. Germline-derived CDR1 and CDR2 are SGDLS and YYNGEE. CDR3 nucleotides: TGTGCCAGCAGCGTTTTGAGAGGGGGTCGGGAGCTGTTTTTT. As protein: CASSVLRGGRELFF.

The rearrangement joins TRBV7-8 to TRBJ2-7; TRBD2 matches 8 bases. Trimming took 5 bases from V and 3 from J; bases not matched to a gene: 9. Germline V gives CDR1 SGHVS, CDR2 FQNEAQ. The CDR3 spans 15 residues. The CDR3 nucleotides are TGTGCCAGCAGCCCTCGGAGCGGGAGTCTCTACGAGCAGTACTTC. This gives the protein CASSPRSGSLYEQYF.